A single sample gave rise to the 27 T cell receptor beta chains below, sequenced in a study of regulatory T cells in long-lasting Graves disease. CDR3-region Arm-PCR and iRepertoire HTBI primers produced the TCR beta libraries. One entry per CDR3 protein, called by TCRdb with MiXCR from the multiplex PCR reads. The data hold 350,000 to 450,000 distinct CDR3 sequences, with 12% observed a single time. Time point reported: newly diagnosed GD, antithyroid drugs for less than 3 months. Construction of the TCR library relied on RNA isolated from PBMCs. The data also belong to a second study, concerning T cells in Graves' hyperthyroidism and ophthalmopathy.

The material sequenced was peripheral blood mononuclear cells (PBMCs), taken at new diagnosis, from a patient treated with antithyroid drugs. Receptors were obtained from a woman younger than 35 with Graves disease.

The chain employs TRBV4-1 and TRBJ2-7, with D possibly matching TRBD2 (5 bases). Trimming shortened V by 0 bases and J by 3 bases, and 21 bases separated the two germline ends. Germline V CDR1 and CDR2: MGHRA, YSYEKL. The CDR3 consists of 18 residues. In nucleotides, the CDR3 is TGCGCCAGCAGCCAAGATGTACGAGGACGGAGGTCCTTCTACGAGCAGTACTTC. Amino acids: CASSQDVRGRRSFYEQYF.

V gene TRBV7-9 combines with J gene TRBJ2-1, with unresolved D. The V and J ends lost 2 bases and 3 bases respectively, with 8 bases between them. The CDR3 extends over 14 amino acids. CDR1 SEHNR and CDR2 FQNEAQ come from the germline V gene (reference sequence). The CDR3 DNA sequence: TGTGCCAGCAGCTTACTACTGAACTACAATGAGCAGTTCTTC. Its protein product is CASSLLLNYNEQFF.

This clonotype was recorded at least ten times. The rearrangement links TRBV20-1 to TRBJ2-3, with D maybe TRBD2 (6 bases). This CDR3 comprises 17 residues. V dropped 3 bases and J dropped 0 bases, with 19 bases sitting between them. Germline V lookup: CDR1 DFQATT, CDR2 SNEGSKA (reference sequence). The CDR3 is CSARGLRLGSSTDTQYF. CDR3 coding DNA: TGCAGTGCTAGGGGACTCCGGTTGGGGTCGAGCACAGATACGCAGTATTTT.

Many counts were recorded for this clonotype. The chain carries TRBV7-8 and TRBJ1-2; 8 bases align to TRBD1. V dropped 5 bases and J dropped 8; count of bases not matched to a gene: 7. Germline V gene lookup returns CDR1 SGHVS and CDR2 FQNEAQ. CDR3 size: 13 residues. CDR3 coding DNA: TGTGCCAGCAGCCGCCGGACAGGGCAGGGCTACACCTTC. This encodes CASSRRTGQGYTF.

The sample holds many counts of this clonotype. CDR3 sequence reads: CASSTTNRVKLFF. CDR3 DNA: TGTGCCAGCAGTACAACCAACAGGGTGAAACTGTTTTTT. The V and J genes are TRBV28 and TRBJ1-4; D possibly corresponds to TRBD1 (6 bases). The CDR3 length is 13 residues. Germline V gene sequence: CDR1 MDHEN, CDR2 SYDVKM. Trimming took off 5 bases at V and 11 bases at J, with 15 bases between the two ends.

There are many counts of this clonotype. The J gene is TRBJ2-7, the V gene TRBV2; D is uncertain. Trimming removed 6 bases at V and 2 bases at J, with 8 bases between. Germline CDR1 reads SNHLY; CDR2 reads FYNNEI. This CDR3 region has 12 residues. CDR3 DNA sequence: TGTGCCAGCAGAAGGAGTCCCTACGAGCAGTACTTC. Its translation is CASRRSPYEQYF.

This clonotype was seen a handful of times. V is TRBV6-2 or TRBV6-3 and J is TRBJ1-1; no reliable D call. The CDR3 is made up of 14 amino acids. The V gene lost 2 bases and the J gene lost 0 bases, with 7 bases spanning the gap. Germline V CDR1 and CDR2: MNHEY, SVGEGT. CDR3 residues: CASSYLTLNTEAFF. In DNA form, the CDR3 reads TGTGCCAGCAGTTACCTGACACTGAACACTGAAGCTTTCTTT.

In this sample, this clonotype turned up many times. This chain uses TRBV12-3 or TRBV12-4 with TRBJ1-1, with TRBD1 identical over 7 bases. The CDR3 extends over 15 amino acids. Unmatched junction bases numbered 9, after V lost 8 bases and J lost 0 bases. In DNA, the CDR3 is TGTGCCAGCGCCACAGGGGCCCTAATGAACACTGAAGCTTTCTTT. This translates into CASATGALMNTEAFF.

V is TRBV7-3 and J is TRBJ2-3; no clear D. Germline V gene lookup returns CDR1 SGHTA and CDR2 FQGTGA. Trimming removed 2 bases at V and 7 bases at J, with 31 bases between. The CDR3 is 20 residues long. The CDR3, as DNA: TGTGCCAGCAGCTTAGGCCTGACTCGGTGGGCAGACGCCCTTATAAATACGCAGTATTTT. This codes for CASSLGLTRWADALINTQYF.

This clonotype has only a few counts. CDR3 sequence: CASSQDSVMGQNNSPLHF. CDR3 nucleotides: TGCGCCAGCAGCCAAGATAGCGTTATGGGACAGAATAATTCACCCCTCCACTTT. The chain has TRBV4-3 and TRBJ1-6; 7 bases line up with TRBD1. The CDR3 runs 18 residues. The ends lost 0 bases at V and 5 bases at J; junction bases unmatched: 10. CDR1 is LGHNA and CDR2 is YSLEER in the germline V gene.

In its sample, this clonotype was seen many times. The chain uses TRBV28 and TRBJ1-2, with no clear D. The ends were cut back, 6 bases at V and 4 bases at J, with 12 bases in the middle. Germline CDR1 MDHEN, CDR2 SYDVKM. The CDR3 is 13 residues long. The CDR3, as DNA: TGTGCCAGCAGGGTAGGGAAGGGCTATGGCTACACCTTC. This encodes CASRVGKGYGYTF.

This clonotype appeared many times. The rearrangement uses TRBV28 and TRBJ2-1; TRBD2 agrees at 8 bases. Germline CDR1 is MDHEN and CDR2 is SYDVKM. The CDR3 runs to 14 residues. The trim removed 5 bases at V and 7 bases at J, leaving 7 bases unmatched. The CDR3 DNA reads as TGTGCCAGCAGTCCAGCGGGAGCAAAAAATGAGCAGTTCTTC. It codes for CASSPAGAKNEQFF.

At least ten counts were recorded for this clonotype. The V gene is TRBV7-2, the J gene TRBJ2-7; possible D gene TRBD2, 6 bases. V gave up 7 bases and J gave up 2 bases, with 24 bases separating them. The germline V gene has CDR1 SGHTA and CDR2 FQGNSA. The CDR3 contains 17 residues. CDR3 region: CASTKKQVGGVAYEQYF. Here the CDR3 DNA reads TGTGCCAGCACCAAGAAGCAGGTGGGAGGAGTTGCCTACGAGCAGTACTTC.

This clonotype was recorded many times. The rearrangement links TRBV7-2 to TRBJ1-1; the D is unclear. This CDR3 is 16 amino acids long. Trimming pared 3 bases from V and 0 bases from J, leaving 14 bases between. Germline loops: CDR1 SGHTA, CDR2 FQGNSA. CDR3 nucleotide sequence: TGTGCCAGCAGCTTTAGAGGGCCAACAGTGAACACTGAAGCTTTCTTT. It yields the protein CASSFRGPTVNTEAFF.

This clonotype was counted many times. The chain couples TRBV7-2 to TRBJ1-2; 8 bases fit TRBD1. With 5 bases clipped from V and 8 bases from J, the junction kept 13 bases outside the gene matches. The CDR3 is 15 amino acids. CDR1 and CDR2 (germline): SGHTA, FQGNSA. CDR3 DNA: TGTGCCAGCAGCCTCATTGACAGGGGACTAGGCGGCTACACCTTC. Its protein is CASSLIDRGLGGYTF.

This clonotype was observed a handful of times. The rearrangement links TRBV20-1 to TRBJ2-3; maybe TRBD2 (5 bases). V lost 0 bases and J lost 2, with 12 bases in between. Per the germline V gene, CDR1 is DFQATT and CDR2 is SNEGSKA (reference sequence). The CDR3 contains 15 residues. The CDR3 DNA follows: TGCAGTGCTAGAGAGGCTAGCCTAAACACAGATACGCAGTATTTT. Amino acids: CSAREASLNTDTQYF.

This clonotype was detected many times. This chain joins TRBV7-9 and TRBJ2-1; 7 nucleotides agree with TRBD2. From germline, CDR1 is SEHNR and CDR2 FQNEAQ (reference sequence). V lost 7 bases and J lost 0; bases outside the gene matches: 6. The CDR3 sequence is 15 residues long. CDR3 in DNA: TGTGCCAGCACCTCCGGGGGGAGCTCCTACAATGAGCAGTTCTTC. Translated, it gives CASTSGGSSYNEQFF.

There are many counts of this clonotype. This chain uses TRBV7-6 with TRBJ2-2; unclear D gene. Germline lookup yields CDR1 SGHVS and CDR2 FNYEAQ. The germline V and J ends were trimmed by 1 base and 3 bases, with 12 bases remaining between them. The CDR3 has 16 amino acids. DNA for the CDR3: TGTGCCAGCAGCTTAGGTCCGCAGGCAGACACCGGGGAGCTGTTTTTT. Translating gives CASSLGPQADTGELFF.

This clonotype was counted at least ten times. This CDR3 reads CASSPHRDRALGYTF. CDR3 coding DNA: TGTGCCAGCAGTCCCCACCGAGACAGGGCTTTGGGCTACACCTTC. The chain uses TRBV6-1 and TRBJ1-2; the match to TRBD1 covers 7 bases. The germline V gene has CDR1 MNHNS and CDR2 SASEGT. The CDR3 runs 15 residues. Trimming cost V 5 bases and J 8 bases; bases outside gene matches: 14.

The chain uses TRBV7-2 and TRBJ1-6, with no clear D. CDR3 length equals 15 residues. Trimming shortened V by 6 bases and J by 0 bases, and 9 bases separated the two germline ends. Germline V CDR1 and CDR2: SGHTA, FQGNSA. The CDR3 reads CTSSPQSSYNSPLHF. The CDR3 nucleotides are TGTACCAGCAGTCCTCAGAGCTCCTATAATTCACCCCTCCACTTT.

This clonotype has a count of ten or more. The V gene is TRBV12-3 or TRBV12-4, the J gene TRBJ2-5; 7 bases are shared with TRBD2. This CDR3 is built from 16 residues. Germline trimming cut 7 bases from V and 2 bases from J; bases unmatched to any gene: 13. The CDR3 DNA reads TGTGCCAGCAAAAGCGACGGGACTACAATTCAAGAGACCCAGTACTTC. Protein product: CASKSDGTTIQETQYF.

This clonotype was seen many times. V gene TRBV7-3 combines with J gene TRBJ2-5; perhaps D is TRBD1 or TRBD2 (5 bases each). The CDR3 covers 15 residues. V shed 5 bases and J shed 2 bases, with 15 bases lying between them. Germline V gene lookup returns CDR1 SGHTA and CDR2 FQGTGA. The CDR3 DNA sequence: TGTGCCAGCAGCCTAAACGGGGCAGTACAAGAGACCCAGTACTTC. Translated: CASSLNGAVQETQYF.

The chain combines TRBV3-1 with TRBJ2-1; D is unresolved. The germline V gene has CDR1 LGHDT and CDR2 YNNKEL (reference sequence). Trimming removed 0 bases at V and 7 bases at J, with 7 bases between. The CDR3 covers 13 residues. This chain's CDR3 is CASSQDPGNEQFF. As DNA, the CDR3 is TGTGCCAGCAGCCAAGATCCTGGTAATGAGCAGTTCTTC.

This clonotype was counted many times. The chain employs TRBV6-1 and TRBJ1-1, with D hard to call. Trimming shortened V by 5 bases and J by 3 bases, and 19 bases separated the two germline ends. Germline loops: CDR1 MNHNS, CDR2 SASEGT. The CDR3 runs 16 residues. CDR3 sequence (DNA): TGTGCCAGCAGTCGCCCGGCGCGGGAGGATGACACTGAAGCTTTCTTT. This translates into CASSRPAREDDTEAFF.

This clonotype was seen many times. The chain has TRBV6-1 and TRBJ1-5; D is uncertain. Trimming removed 6 bases at V and 5 bases at J, with 8 bases between. In germline, CDR1 is MNHNS, CDR2 SASEGT. CDR3 size: 12 residues. CDR3 region: CASRIGDQPQHF. In nucleotides, the CDR3 is TGTGCCAGCAGAATCGGCGATCAGCCCCAGCATTTT.

The rearrangement links TRBV27 to TRBJ1-1; D is perhaps TRBD1 (6 bases). The CDR3 runs 15 residues. V gave up 5 bases and J gave up 2 bases, with 15 bases separating them. Germline V gene lookup returns CDR1 MNHEY and CDR2 SMNVEV (reference sequence). In DNA form, the CDR3 reads TGTGCCAGCAGTCTCGGACAGAGCCTAAACACTGAAGCTTTCTTT. Residues: CASSLGQSLNTEAFF.

The sample holds a few counts of this clonotype. A read error may produce the germline difference seen at one junction end. V and J are TRBV12-3 or TRBV12-4 and TRBJ2-4; D call uncertain. The CDR3 is 14 amino acids. CDR3 DNA sequence: TGTGCCGGCAGTTTTGCTTTATTGGGGAACATTCAGTACTTC. Protein sequence: CAGSFALLGNIQYF.